A selection of T cell receptor beta chains follows, all from one sample in a study of radiation and T cells in renal cell carcinoma. TCRdb's copy holds only in-frame clones and misses some; the assay was immunoSEQ multiplex PCR. The repertoire holds approximately 86,000 clones, with around four fifths as singletons. This material consisted of blood, taken from a patient whose treatment included radiotherapy and nephrectomy. The receptors stem from a man aged 50-60 years with renal cell carcinoma. Each CDR3 is given with its conserved first and last residue. D genes are given only for firm matches. Clone size is given for some rows only: seen once, a few or many times, or a class if the clone is expanded.

j_call v_call clone_size d_call cdr3_aa cdr3_nt
TRBJ1-2 TRBV18 . . CASSPGTRGDYGYTF TGTGCCAGCTCACCAGGGACAAGAGGAGACTATGGCTACACCTTC
TRBJ2-5 TRBV5-1 once TRBD2 CASSLGVVGEGETQYF TGCGCCAGCAGCTTGGGCGTCGTAGGGGAGGGAGAGACCCAGTACTTC
TRBJ2-7 TRBV10-3 . TRBD2 CAISEVLAGAYEQYF TGTGCCATCAGTGAGGTATTAGCGGGAGCGTACGAGCAGTACTTC
TRBJ2-5 TRBV5-4 . TRBD2 CASSSAGGQETQYF TGTGCCAGCAGCTCAGCGGGAGGGCAAGAGACCCAGTACTTC
TRBJ2-7 TRBV11-2 few TRBD2 CASSRRYGTSLDEQYF TGTGCCAGCAGCCGTAGATACGGGACTAGTCTGGACGAGCAGTACTTC
TRBJ1-5 TRBV19 . . CASTPNWADYSNQPQHF TGTGCCAGTACCCCTAATTGGGCGGATTATAGCAATCAGCCCCAGCATTTT
TRBJ2-3 TRBV7-2 . . CASSLFSDTQYF TGTGCCAGCAGCTTGTTTTCAGATACGCAGTATTTT
TRBJ2-7 TRBV10-3 . . CAMAAGMGVTYEQYF TGTGCCATGGCGGCGGGAATGGGGGTAACCTACGAGCAGTACTTC
TRBJ2-1 TRBV11-3 . TRBD2 CASSLVFSGRESYNEQFF TGTGCCAGCAGCTTAGTCTTTAGCGGGAGGGAGTCCTACAATGAGCAGTTCTTC
TRBJ1-5 TRBV7-9 . . CASSLASATDRQHF TGTGCCAGCAGCTTAGCCTCCGCCACTGACCGCCAGCATTTT
TRBJ1-6 TRBV6-6 . TRBD1 CASRQGAWEDSPLHF TGTGCCAGCAGACAGGGGGCTTGGGAAGATTCACCCCTCCACTTT
TRBJ1-5 TRBV27 . TRBD1 CASSLQGANQPQHF TGTGCCAGCAGTTTACAGGGGGCAAATCAGCCCCAGCATTTT
TRBJ2-1 TRBV6-6 . . CASSPPGVNNEQFF TGTGCCAGCAGCCCCCCCGGGGTGAACAATGAGCAGTTCTTC
TRBJ2-3 TRBV9 . . CASSVGITSGSTDTQYF TGTGCCAGCAGCGTAGGAATTACCTCGGGGAGCACAGATACGCAGTATTTT
TRBJ1-4 TRBV18 . TRBD1 CASSPLPGQLGNEKLFF TGTGCCAGCTCACCGCTACCGGGACAGCTAGGGAACGAAAAACTGTTTTTT
TRBJ2-1 TRBV9 . . CASSVERWVYNEQFF TGTGCCAGCAGCGTAGAGCGGTGGGTCTACAATGAGCAGTTCTTC
TRBJ2-1 TRBV18 . . CASSPRRGTLGDEQFF TGTGCCAGCTCACCTCGACGCGGGACCTTGGGCGATGAGCAGTTCTTC
TRBJ2-2 TRBV6-1 . . CASSEQGVTSKELFF TGTGCCAGCAGTGAACAGGGCGTTACTTCAAAAGAGCTGTTTTTT
TRBJ1-1 TRBV5-1 . . CASSFRTEPPTGAFF TGCGCCAGCAGCTTCCGGACAGAGCCTCCCACCGGGGCTTTCTTT
TRBJ2-7 TRBV7-2 . . CASSPAAATYEQYF TGTGCCAGCAGCCCAGCTGCAGCCACCTACGAGCAGTACTTC
TRBJ1-2 TRBV19 . . CASKKIQSGSYGYTF TGTGCCAGTAAAAAAATCCAATCAGGGAGCTATGGCTACACCTTC
TRBJ2-1 TRBV7-9 . TRBD2 CASSFPTSGGPYNEQFF TGTGCCAGCAGCTTCCCGACTAGCGGGGGACCGTACAATGAGCAGTTCTTC
TRBJ2-5 TRBV19 . TRBD2 CASSSERAGTLQETQYF TGTGCCAGTAGTTCTGAAAGAGCGGGGACCCTCCAAGAGACCCAGTACTTC
TRBJ2-3 TRBV5-6 . . CASSRTASTDTQYF TGTGCCAGCAGCCGGACGGCTAGCACAGATACGCAGTATTTT
TRBJ2-1 TRBV2 . . CASSDPAWNEQFF TGTGCCAGCAGTGACCCAGCTTGGAATGAGCAGTTCTTC
TRBJ2-7 TRBV27 . . CASSRDFRSYEQYF TGTGCCAGCAGTCGGGACTTCCGATCCTACGAGCAGTACTTC
TRBJ2-5 TRBV7-8 . . CASSLVSRLQETQYF TGTGCCAGCAGCTTAGTGTCACGGCTCCAGGAGACCCAGTACTTC
TRBJ1-6 TRBV4-2 . . CASSQDLSGGNSPLHF TGTGCCAGCAGCCAAGACCTTAGCGGGGGTAATTCACCCCTCCACTTT
TRBJ2-7 TRBV27 . . CASSFKVHEQYF TGTGCCAGCAGTTTCAAGGTCCACGAGCAGTACTTC
TRBJ1-5 TRBV2 . . CATRGWDPRGASNQPQHF TGTGCCACGCGAGGTTGGGACCCCCGTGGGGCTAGCAATCAGCCCCAGCATTTT
TRBJ1-3 TRBV5-4 . . CASSLDPRSGNTIYF TGTGCCAGCAGCTTGGACCCTCGCTCTGGAAACACCATATATTTT
TRBJ2-2 TRBV5-1 . TRBD2 CASSLQGLAANTGELFF TGCGCCAGCAGCTTGCAGGGACTAGCGGCGAACACCGGGGAGCTGTTTTTT
TRBJ1-5 TRBV18 many . CASSPLQGSNQPQHF TGTGCCAGCTCACCCCTCCAAGGCAGCAATCAGCCCCAGCATTTT